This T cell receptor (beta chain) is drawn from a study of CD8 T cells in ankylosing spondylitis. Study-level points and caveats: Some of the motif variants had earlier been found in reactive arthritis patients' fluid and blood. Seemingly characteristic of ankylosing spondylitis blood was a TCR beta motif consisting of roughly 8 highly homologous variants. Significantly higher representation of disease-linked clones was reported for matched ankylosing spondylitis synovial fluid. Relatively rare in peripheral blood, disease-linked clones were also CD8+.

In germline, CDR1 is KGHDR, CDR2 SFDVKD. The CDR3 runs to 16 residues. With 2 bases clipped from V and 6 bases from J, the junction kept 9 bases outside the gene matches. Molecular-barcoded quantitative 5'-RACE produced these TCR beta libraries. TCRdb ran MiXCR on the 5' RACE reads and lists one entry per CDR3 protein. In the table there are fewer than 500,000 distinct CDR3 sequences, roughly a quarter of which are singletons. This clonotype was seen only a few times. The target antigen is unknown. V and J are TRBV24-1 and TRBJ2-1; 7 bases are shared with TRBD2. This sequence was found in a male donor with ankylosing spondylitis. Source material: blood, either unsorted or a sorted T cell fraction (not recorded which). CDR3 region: CATSDWGKTSANEQFF. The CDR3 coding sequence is TGTGCCACCAGTGATTGGGGTAAAACTAGCGCCAATGAGCAGTTCTTC.